The 26 T cell receptor beta chains listed next were all sequenced from one sample in a study of cytomegalovirus exposure and HLA in healthy donors. 13 Jbeta primers and 60 Vbeta primers were used for the PCR. TCRdb's copy holds only in-frame clones and misses some; the assay was immunoSEQ multiplex PCR. The sample carries 150,000 to 200,000 clones, 75% to 90% recorded once. The sample taken for sequencing was PBMCs. The receptors were gathered from a young woman in good health and CMV-seronegative.

This clone came up a few times. The chain couples TRBV6-6 to TRBJ1-1; D uncertain. Germline loops: CDR1 MNHNY, CDR2 SVGAGI (reference sequence). Trimming shortened V by 2 bases and J by 3 bases, and 10 bases separated the two germline ends. The CDR3 contains 14 residues. CDR3 amino acids: CASSYDGEDTEAFF. For the CDR3, the DNA is TGTGCCAGCAGTTACGACGGGGAGGACACTGAAGCTTTCTTT.

V gene TRBV7-9 combines with J gene TRBJ2-2, with a weak D call TRBD1 (7 bases). V gave up 6 bases and J gave up 4 bases, with 12 bases separating them. CDR3 size: 14 residues. Germline lookup yields CDR1 SEHNR and CDR2 FQNEAQ (reference sequence). The CDR3 DNA reads TGTGCCAGCAGGCGGGACAGTACCACCGGGGAGCTGTTTTTT. It yields the protein CASRRDSTTGELFF.

The chain combines TRBV5-8 with TRBJ1-5; the match to TRBD1 covers 10 bases. The CDR3 is made up of 17 amino acids. Germline lookup yields CDR1 SGHTS and CDR2 YDEGEE. The ends lost 1 base at V and 3 bases at J; junction bases unmatched: 7. CDR3 sequence reads: CASSLFGQGVSNQPQHF. In nucleotides, the CDR3 is TGTGCCAGCAGCTTGTTTGGACAGGGGGTCTCCAATCAGCCCCAGCATTTT.

The V call is TRBV11-2, the J call TRBJ2-5, with 10 bases that match TRBD1. The J segment lost 5 bases and the V segment lost 8 bases, leaving 2 bases of the junction unmatched. There are 12 residues in the CDR3. Germline V CDR1 and CDR2: SGHAT, FQNNGV. The CDR3 spells CASGGQGETQYF. CDR3 nucleotides: TGTGCCAGCGGGGGACAGGGGGAGACCCAGTACTTC.

The V and J genes are TRBV4-1 and TRBJ2-2; D might be TRBD2 (6 bases). Trimming cost V 4 bases and J 4 bases, with 16 bases left between them. From germline, CDR1 is MGHRA and CDR2 YSYEKL. CDR3 length: 16 residues. CDR3 DNA sequence: TGCGCCAGCAGCCTCTTCCCGGGAGCGTTCACCGGGGAGCTGTTTTTT. Translating it yields CASSLFPGAFTGELFF.

Worth noting for this clone: At one boundary the junction diverges from the germline segment, which might be a read error. The chain employs TRBV29-1 and TRBJ1-2, with D possibly being TRBD1 (5 bases). The V gene's germline CDR1 is SQVTM and CDR2 ANQGSEA. This CDR3 spans 11 amino acids. This chain's CDR3 is CSVEDFWDFEF. For the CDR3, the DNA is TGCAGCGTTGAAGATTTTTGGGACTTCGAATTC.

The rearrangement links TRBV28 to TRBJ1-6; no firm D call. The CDR3 sequence is 16 residues long. From germline, CDR1 is MDHEN and CDR2 SYDVKM. Trimming removed 3 bases at V and 10 bases at J, with 19 bases between. The CDR3 sequence is CASSFHLGIEESPLHF. The CDR3 DNA reads as TGTGCCAGCAGTTTTCATCTCGGGATCGAAGAATCACCCCTCCACTTT.

The chain carries TRBV28 and TRBJ2-7, with a tentative D call TRBD1 (5 bases). There are 14 residues in the CDR3. CDR1 and CDR2 from the germline V gene are MDHEN and SYDVKM. V lost 4 bases, J lost 0 bases, and 10 bases lay in between. The CDR3 protein is CASSSRVGSYEQYF. CDR3 DNA sequence: TGTGCCAGCAGTTCCAGGGTGGGCTCCTACGAGCAGTACTTC. The full variable domain, in which reference TRBV28 and TRBJ2-7 provide the parts outside the CDR3, is DVKVTQSSRYLVKRTGEKVFLECVQDMDHENMFWYRQDPGLGLRLIYFSYDVKMKEKGDIPEGYSVSREKKERFSLILESASTNQTSMYLCASSSRVGSYEQYFGPGTRLTVT.

The rearrangement uses TRBV4-2 and TRBJ2-3, with a tentative D call TRBD2 (7 bases). This CDR3 comprises 16 residues. In germline, CDR1 is LGHNA, CDR2 YNFKEQ. The V end lost 1 base, the J end lost 6 bases, and 17 bases lay between the germline ends. Written as DNA, the CDR3 is TGTGCCAGCAGCCAAGGGGAGGGGGAGGGTTCGGATACGCAGTATTTT. Amino acids: CASSQGEGEGSDTQYF.

V is TRBV29-1 and J is TRBJ2-2; no reliable D call. The CDR3 has 12 residues. Germline CDR1 is SQVTM and CDR2 is ANQGSEA. Between the trimmed V and J ends, which lost 7 bases and 2 bases, there was a span of 8 bases. The chain's CDR3 is CSAFSNTGELFF. DNA for the CDR3: TGCAGCGCGTTTAGTAACACCGGGGAGCTGTTTTTT.

This chain uses TRBV11-3 with TRBJ1-1; D uncertain. From germline, CDR1 is SGHNT and CDR2 YENEEA. With 3 bases removed from V and 3 bases from J, the gap between germline ends came to 17 bases. The CDR3 loop spans 16 amino acids. CDR3 nucleotides: TGTGCCAGCAGCTTCACCAGACGAACGGAGGACACTGAAGCTTTCTTT. Its protein is CASSFTRRTEDTEAFF.

The chain employs TRBV5-4 and TRBJ2-3; 9 nucleotides match TRBD1. Germline CDR1 SGHNT, CDR2 YYREEE (reference sequence). CDR3 length: 16 residues. Trimming removed 0 bases from V and 5 bases from J; junction bases left unmatched: 7. The CDR3 DNA follows: TGTGCCAGCAGCTTGGTGACGACAGGGGGTGGAGATACGCAGTATTTT. It specifies CASSLVTTGGGDTQYF.

As DNA, the CDR3 is TGTGCCAGCAGTTTTATAGGCAGGGTGGGAACAGATACGCAGTATTTT. Its protein product is CASSFIGRVGTDTQYF. The chain combines TRBV27 with TRBJ2-3; tentatively, D is TRBD1 (5 bases). The CDR3 is 16 residues long. The ends were cut back, 3 bases at V and 3 bases at J, with 16 bases in the middle. The germline V gene has CDR1 MNHEY and CDR2 SMNVEV (reference sequence).

The genes are TRBV12-5 and TRBJ1-2, with 9 bases matching TRBD1. This CDR3 comprises 20 residues. After removal of 1 base from V and 0 bases from J, the junction contained 15 bases not matched to a gene. Germline CDR1 and CDR2: LGHNT and FRNRAP. CDR3 nucleotide sequence: TGTGCTAGTGGTTTGGAGAAGAACAGGGGGCGGAACCTCTCTAACTATGGCTACACCTTC. It specifies CASGLEKNRGRNLSNYGYTF.

This chain joins TRBV7-9 and TRBJ2-7, with a tentative D call TRBD2 (6 bases). Looked up from germline, CDR1 is SEHNR and CDR2 is FQNEAQ (reference sequence). V gave up 5 bases and J gave up 3 bases, with 14 bases separating them. The CDR3 has 14 residues. The CDR3 DNA reads as TGTGCCAGCAGCACTAGACTAGATTTCTACGAGCAGTACTTC. It encodes CASSTRLDFYEQYF.

The chain has TRBV2 and TRBJ2-1, with D tentatively TRBD2 (5 bases). The CDR3 sequence is 13 residues long. Trimming removed 7 bases at V and 4 bases at J, with 11 bases between. The germline CDR1 and CDR2 sequences are SNHLY and FYNNEI. CDR3 in DNA: TGTGCCAGCATGTCGGGGTTATACAATGAGCAGTTCTTC. This sequence encodes CASMSGLYNEQFF.

About this clone itself: The junction and the germline gene differ at one end; a read error may be behind it. The chain joins TRBV6-1 to TRBJ2-3, with 7 nucleotides matching TRBD1. The CDR3 is made up of 15 amino acids. The V gene's germline CDR1 is MNHNS and CDR2 SASEGT. The chain's CDR3 is CASSGQGLGTDTQCF. The CDR3 nucleotides are TGTGCCAGCAGTGGACAGGGATTAGGCACAGATACGCAGTGTTTT.

The chain is built from TRBV28 and TRBJ2-3, with D possibly TRBD1 on 6 matching bases. The CDR3 is 13 residues long. CDR1 and CDR2 (germline): MDHEN, SYDVKM. Between the trimmed V and J ends, which lost 8 bases and 0 bases, there was a span of 9 bases. The CDR3 region has the DNA TGTGCCAGCGTCGACAGGAGCACAGATACGCAGTATTTT. It yields the protein CASVDRSTDTQYF.

The count of this clone is one. This chain links TRBV28 with TRBJ2-5, with 7 bases that match TRBD1. Per germline, CDR1 MDHEN and CDR2 SYDVKM. V shed 8 bases and J 7 bases; nucleotides not matched to a gene: 10. This CDR3 has 13 amino acids. CDR3 residues: CASRLEGAGTQYF. The DNA of the CDR3 is TGTGCCAGCCGCCTCGAGGGGGCCGGGACCCAGTACTTC.

The chain is built from TRBV28 and TRBJ1-1; the D gene is possibly TRBD1 (5 bases). The CDR3 contains 11 residues. Trimming left V 6 bases short and J 6 bases short, with 8 bases between. Germline lookup yields CDR1 MDHEN and CDR2 SYDVKM. CDR3 bases: TGTGCCAGCAGCCGGGGGGCTGAAGCTTTCTTT. This gives the protein CASSRGAEAFF.

The rearrangement uses TRBV28 and TRBJ2-7; the D gene is possibly TRBD1 (6 bases). Trimming shortened V by 1 base and J by 2 bases, and 15 bases separated the two germline ends. Germline values: CDR1 MDHEN, CDR2 SYDVKM. CDR3 length: 16 amino acids. CDR3 residues: CASSLSRDTNAYEQYF. The CDR3 DNA sequence: TGTGCCAGCAGTTTATCCCGGGACACAAACGCCTACGAGCAGTACTTC. Based on the CDR3 plus reference TRBV28 and TRBJ2-7, the full variable domain is DVKVTQSSRYLVKRTGEKVFLECVQDMDHENMFWYRQDPGLGLRLIYFSYDVKMKEKGDIPEGYSVSREKKERFSLILESASTNQTSMYLCASSLSRDTNAYEQYFGPGTRLTVT.

In its sample, this clone was seen a few times. V gene TRBV4-2 combines with J gene TRBJ1-5; maybe TRBD1 (5 bases). This CDR3 spans 14 amino acids. Trimming left V 3 bases short and J 4 bases short, with 10 bases between. In germline, CDR1 is LGHNA, CDR2 YNFKEQ. The CDR3 reads CASSQTGGNQPQHF. The DNA of the CDR3 is TGTGCCAGCAGCCAGACCGGGGGAAATCAGCCCCAGCATTTT.

The CDR3 loop is CASSVGGPVNEQFF. In nucleotides, the CDR3 is TGTGCCAGCAGCGTAGGAGGTCCCGTGAATGAGCAGTTCTTC. The rearrangement links TRBV9 to TRBJ2-1; D gene ambiguous. This CDR3 has 14 amino acids. V lost 0 bases and J lost 7, with 11 bases in between. The germline gives CDR1 SGDLS, CDR2 YYNGEE.

This clone was observed a few times. DNA for the CDR3: TGTGCCAGCTCACCCAGGGGGACAGGGGCGAACGAGCAGTACTTC. Translating gives CASSPRGTGANEQYF. The V call is TRBV6-1, the J call TRBJ2-7, with TRBD1 matching over 10 bases. V lost 8 bases and J lost 5; bases outside the gene matches: 12. The V gene's germline CDR1 is MNHNS and CDR2 SASEGT. This CDR3 has 15 amino acids.

This sequence joins TRBV7-6 and TRBJ2-5; no firm D call. V gave up 3 bases and J gave up 3 bases, with 17 bases separating them. CDR1 and CDR2 from the germline V gene are SGHVS and FNYEAQ. The CDR3 has 16 amino acids. The CDR3 sequence: CASSFNYPGAKETQYF. For the CDR3, the DNA is TGTGCCAGCAGCTTCAATTACCCCGGAGCGAAAGAGACCCAGTACTTC.

The rearrangement links TRBV7-2 to TRBJ1-5; tentatively, D is TRBD1 (6 bases). Between the trimmed V and J ends, which lost 5 bases and 4 bases, there was a span of 15 bases. Germline values: CDR1 SGHTA, CDR2 FQGNSA. There are 15 residues in the CDR3. The DNA of the CDR3 is TGTGCCAGCAGCCTGGGATTTCAGGGGAATCAGCCCCAGCATTTT. Translated: CASSLGFQGNQPQHF.